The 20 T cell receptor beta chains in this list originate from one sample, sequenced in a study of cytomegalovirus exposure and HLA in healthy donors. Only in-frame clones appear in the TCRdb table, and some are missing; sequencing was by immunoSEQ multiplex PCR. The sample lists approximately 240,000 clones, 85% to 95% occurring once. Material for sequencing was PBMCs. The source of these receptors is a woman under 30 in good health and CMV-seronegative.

The CDR3 DNA follows: TGTGCCAGCAGAGCCTTTGGTCATCCAATAGAGCTAGCCAAAAACATTCAGTACTTC. It specifies CASRAFGHPIELAKNIQYF. J is TRBJ2-4 and V is TRBV5-4; D unclear. The CDR3 is 19 amino acids. Germline CDR1 SGHNT, CDR2 YYREEE (reference sequence). V lost 5 bases and J lost 0, with 24 bases in between.

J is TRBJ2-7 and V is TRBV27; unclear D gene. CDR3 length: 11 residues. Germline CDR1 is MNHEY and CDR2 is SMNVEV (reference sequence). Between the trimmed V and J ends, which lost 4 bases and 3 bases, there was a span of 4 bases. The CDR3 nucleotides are TGTGCCAGCAGTTCCCTCTACGAGCAGTACTTC. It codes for CASSSLYEQYF.

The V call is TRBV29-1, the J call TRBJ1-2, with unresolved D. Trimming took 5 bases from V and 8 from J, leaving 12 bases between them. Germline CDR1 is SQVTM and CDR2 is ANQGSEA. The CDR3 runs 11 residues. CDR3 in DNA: TGCAGCGTTCCGTCGGGTGCCGGCTACACCTTC. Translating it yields CSVPSGAGYTF.

CDR3 in DNA: TGTGCCAGCTCCCCTATGACAGGTAACACTGAAGCTTTCTTT. Its translation: CASSPMTGNTEAFF. The gene calls are TRBV18 and TRBJ1-1; possible D gene TRBD1, 6 bases. Trimming removed 6 bases from V and 2 bases from J, with 13 bases in between. CDR1 and CDR2 (germline): KGHSH, LQKENI. The CDR3 is 14 amino acids. Complete variable domain (other parts from reference TRBV18 and TRBJ1-1): NAGVMQNPRHLVRRRGQEARLRCSPMKGHSHVYWYRQLPEEGLKFMVYLQKENIIDESGMPKERFSAEFPKEGPSILRIQQVVRGDSAAYFCASSPMTGNTEAFFGQGTRLTVV.

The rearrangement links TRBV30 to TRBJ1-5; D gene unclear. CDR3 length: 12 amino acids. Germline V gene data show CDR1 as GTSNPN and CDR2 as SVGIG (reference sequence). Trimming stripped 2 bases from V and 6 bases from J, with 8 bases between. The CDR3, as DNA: TGTGCCTGGAGTAAGCGGCTTCAGCCCCAGCATTTT. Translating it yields CAWSKRLQPQHF.

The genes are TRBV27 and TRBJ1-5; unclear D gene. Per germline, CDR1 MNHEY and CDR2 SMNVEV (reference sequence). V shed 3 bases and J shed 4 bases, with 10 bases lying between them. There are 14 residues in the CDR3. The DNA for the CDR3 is TGTGCCAGCAGTTTTTTCCGCGGGAATCAGCCCCAGCATTTT. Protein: CASSFFRGNQPQHF.

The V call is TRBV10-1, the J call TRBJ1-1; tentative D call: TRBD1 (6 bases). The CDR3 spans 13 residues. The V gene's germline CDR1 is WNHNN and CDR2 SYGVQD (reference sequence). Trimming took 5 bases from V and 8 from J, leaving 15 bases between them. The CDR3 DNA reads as TGCGCCAGCAGTCCTGCTGGACAGCCAGAAGCTTTCTTT. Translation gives CASSPAGQPEAFF.

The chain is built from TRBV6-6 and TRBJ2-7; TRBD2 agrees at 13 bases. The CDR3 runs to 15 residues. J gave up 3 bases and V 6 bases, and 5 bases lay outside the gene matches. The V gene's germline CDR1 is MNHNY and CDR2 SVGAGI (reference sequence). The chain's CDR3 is CASRGLAGVYYEQYF. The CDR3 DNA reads TGTGCCAGCAGAGGACTAGCGGGAGTATACTACGAGCAGTACTTC.

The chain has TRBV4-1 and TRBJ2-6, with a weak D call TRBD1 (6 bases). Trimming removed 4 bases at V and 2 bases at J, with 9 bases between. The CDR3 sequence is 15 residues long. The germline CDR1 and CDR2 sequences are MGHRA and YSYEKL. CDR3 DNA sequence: TGCGCCAGCAGCCCCGCAGGGGCTGGGGCCAACGTCCTGACTTTC. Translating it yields CASSPAGAGANVLTF.

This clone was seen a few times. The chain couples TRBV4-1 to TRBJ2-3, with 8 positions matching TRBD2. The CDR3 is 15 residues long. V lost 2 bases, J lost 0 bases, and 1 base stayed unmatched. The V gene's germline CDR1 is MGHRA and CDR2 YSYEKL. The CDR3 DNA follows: TGCGCCAGCAGCCAACTAGCGGGCAGCACAGATACGCAGTATTTT. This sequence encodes CASSQLAGSTDTQYF.

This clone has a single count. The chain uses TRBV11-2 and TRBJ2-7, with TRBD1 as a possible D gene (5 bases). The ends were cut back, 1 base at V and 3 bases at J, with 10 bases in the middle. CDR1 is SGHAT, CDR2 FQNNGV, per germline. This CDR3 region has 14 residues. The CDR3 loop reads CASSLVARDYEQYF. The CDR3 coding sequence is TGTGCCAGCAGCTTAGTCGCCAGGGACTACGAGCAGTACTTC.

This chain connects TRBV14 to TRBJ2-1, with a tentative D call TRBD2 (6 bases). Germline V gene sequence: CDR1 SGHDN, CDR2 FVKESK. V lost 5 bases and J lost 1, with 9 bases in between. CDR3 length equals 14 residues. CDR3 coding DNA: TGTGCCAGCAGCTATAGCGGTTCCTACAATGAGCAGTTCTTC. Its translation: CASSYSGSYNEQFF. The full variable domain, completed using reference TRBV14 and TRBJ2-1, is EAGVTQFPSHSVIEKGQTVTLRCDPISGHDNLYWYRRVMGKEIKFLLHFVKESKQDESGMPNNRFLAERTGGTYSTLKVQPAELEDSGVYFCASSYSGSYNEQFFGPGTRLTVL.

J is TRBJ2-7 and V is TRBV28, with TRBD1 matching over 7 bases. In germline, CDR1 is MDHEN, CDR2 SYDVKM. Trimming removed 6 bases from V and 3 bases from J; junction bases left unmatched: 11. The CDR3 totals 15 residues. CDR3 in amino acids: CASRRAGTVDYEQYF. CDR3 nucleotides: TGTGCCAGCAGGCGCGCCGGGACAGTCGACTACGAGCAGTACTTC.

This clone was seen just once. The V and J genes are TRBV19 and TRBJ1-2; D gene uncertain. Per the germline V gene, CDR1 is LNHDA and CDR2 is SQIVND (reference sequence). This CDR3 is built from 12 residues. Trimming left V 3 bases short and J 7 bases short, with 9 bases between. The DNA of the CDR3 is TGTGCCAGTAGTATTACCCAGTCTGGCTACACCTTC. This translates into CASSITQSGYTF.

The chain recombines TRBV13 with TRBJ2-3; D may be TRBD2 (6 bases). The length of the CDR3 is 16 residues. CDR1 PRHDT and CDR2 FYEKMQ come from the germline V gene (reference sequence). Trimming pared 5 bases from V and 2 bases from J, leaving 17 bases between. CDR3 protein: CASSHLARRDTDTQYF. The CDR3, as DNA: TGTGCCAGCAGCCATCTAGCGCGCCGAGACACAGATACGCAGTATTTT.

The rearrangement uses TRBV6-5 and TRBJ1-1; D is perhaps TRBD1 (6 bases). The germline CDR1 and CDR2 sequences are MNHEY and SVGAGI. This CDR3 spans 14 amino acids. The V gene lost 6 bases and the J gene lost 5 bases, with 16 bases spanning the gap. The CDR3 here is CASSLPGGRTEAFF. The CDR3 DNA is TGTGCCAGCAGCCTCCCGGGGGGCAGGACTGAAGCTTTCTTT.

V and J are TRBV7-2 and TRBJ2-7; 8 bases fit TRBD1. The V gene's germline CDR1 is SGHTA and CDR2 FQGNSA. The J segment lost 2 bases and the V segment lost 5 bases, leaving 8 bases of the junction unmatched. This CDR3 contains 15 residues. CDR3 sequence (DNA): TGTGCCAGCAGCCTTCGACAGGGGTTTGCCTACGAGCAGTACTTC. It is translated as CASSLRQGFAYEQYF.

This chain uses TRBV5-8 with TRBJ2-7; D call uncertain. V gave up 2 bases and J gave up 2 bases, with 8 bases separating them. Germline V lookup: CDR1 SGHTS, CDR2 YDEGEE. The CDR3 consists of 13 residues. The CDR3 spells CASSFMAPYEQYF. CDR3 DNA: TGTGCCAGCAGCTTCATGGCCCCCTACGAGCAGTACTTC.

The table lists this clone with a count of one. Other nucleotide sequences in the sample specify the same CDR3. The CDR3 reads CASSSYTGELFF. CDR3 in DNA: TGTGCCAGCAGCTCCTACACCGGGGAGCTGTTTTTT. This rearrangement joins TRBV7-6 to TRBJ2-2; D gene uncertain. Germline lookup yields CDR1 SGHVS and CDR2 FNYEAQ. CDR3 length: 12 residues. The V end was cut by 4 bases, the J end by 3 bases, with 3 bases between.

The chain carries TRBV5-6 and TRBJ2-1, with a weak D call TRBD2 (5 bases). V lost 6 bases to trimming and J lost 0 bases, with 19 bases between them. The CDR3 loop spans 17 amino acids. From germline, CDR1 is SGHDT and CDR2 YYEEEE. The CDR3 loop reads CASTPTLTGSSYNEQFF. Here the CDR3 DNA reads TGTGCCAGCACCCCCACACTCACGGGGAGCTCCTACAATGAGCAGTTCTTC. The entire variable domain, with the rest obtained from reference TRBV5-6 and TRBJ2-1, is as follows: DAGVTQSPTHLIKTRGQQVTLRCSPKSGHDTVSWYQQALGQGPQFIFQYYEEEERQRGNFPDRFSGHQFPNYSSELNVNALLLGDSALYLCASTPTLTGSSYNEQFFGPGTRLTVL.